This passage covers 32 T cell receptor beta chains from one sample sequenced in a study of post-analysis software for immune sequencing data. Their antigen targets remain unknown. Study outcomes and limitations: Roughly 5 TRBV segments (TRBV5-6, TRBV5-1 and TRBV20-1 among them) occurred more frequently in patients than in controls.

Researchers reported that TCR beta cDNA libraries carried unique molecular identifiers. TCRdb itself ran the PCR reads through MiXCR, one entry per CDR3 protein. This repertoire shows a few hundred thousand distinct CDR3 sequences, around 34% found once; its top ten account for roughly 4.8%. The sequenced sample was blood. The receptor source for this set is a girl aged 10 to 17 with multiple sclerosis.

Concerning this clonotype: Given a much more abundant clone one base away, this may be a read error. The CDR3 sequence: CAGSLGFRNEQFF. The CDR3 DNA follows: TGCGCCGGCAGCTTGGGCTTCCGCAATGAGCAGTTCTTC. The gene calls are TRBV5-1 and TRBJ2-1; D uncertain. This CDR3 contains 13 residues. Germline V gene sequence: CDR1 SGHRS, CDR2 YFSETQ. The whole variable domain, remainder taken from reference TRBV5-1 and TRBJ2-1, is KAGVTQTPRYLIKTRGQQVTLSCSPISGHRSVSWYQQTPGQGLQFLFEYFSETQRNKGNFPGRFSGRQFSNSRSEMNVSTLELGDSALYLCAGSLGFRNEQFFGPGTRLTVL.

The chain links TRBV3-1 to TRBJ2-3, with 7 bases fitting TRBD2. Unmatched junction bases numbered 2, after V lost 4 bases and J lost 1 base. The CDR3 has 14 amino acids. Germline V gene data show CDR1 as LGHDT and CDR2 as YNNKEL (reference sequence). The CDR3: CASSRAGGTDTQYF. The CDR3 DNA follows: TGTGCCAGCAGCCGGGCGGGGGGCACAGATACGCAGTATTTT.

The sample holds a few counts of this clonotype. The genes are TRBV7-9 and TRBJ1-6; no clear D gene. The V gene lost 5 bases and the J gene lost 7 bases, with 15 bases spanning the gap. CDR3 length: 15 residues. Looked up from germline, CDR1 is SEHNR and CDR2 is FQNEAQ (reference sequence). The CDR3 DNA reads TGTGCCAGCAGCCCACGGACGTCGGAGAATTCACCCCTCCACTTT. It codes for CASSPRTSENSPLHF.

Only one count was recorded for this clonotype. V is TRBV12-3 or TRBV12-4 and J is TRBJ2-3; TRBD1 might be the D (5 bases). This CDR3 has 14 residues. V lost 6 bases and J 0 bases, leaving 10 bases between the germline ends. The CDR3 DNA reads TGTGCCAGCAGCAATTCAGGGAGCACAGATACGCAGTATTTT. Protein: CASSNSGSTDTQYF.

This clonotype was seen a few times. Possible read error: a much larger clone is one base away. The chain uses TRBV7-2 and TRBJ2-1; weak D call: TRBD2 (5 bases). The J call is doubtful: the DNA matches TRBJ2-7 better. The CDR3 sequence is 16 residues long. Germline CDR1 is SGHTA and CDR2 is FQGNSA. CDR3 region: CASSLRSGLSVNEQYF. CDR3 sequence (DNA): TGTGCCAGCAGCTTACGGTCGGGATTATCGGTGAATGAGCAGTACTTC.

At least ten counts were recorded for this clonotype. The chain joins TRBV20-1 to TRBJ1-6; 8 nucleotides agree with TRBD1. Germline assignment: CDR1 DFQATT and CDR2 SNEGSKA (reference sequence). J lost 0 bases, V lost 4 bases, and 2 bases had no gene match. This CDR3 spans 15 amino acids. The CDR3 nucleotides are TGCAGTGCTAACAGGGGGATCTCCTATAATTCACCCCTCCACTTT. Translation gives CSANRGISYNSPLHF.

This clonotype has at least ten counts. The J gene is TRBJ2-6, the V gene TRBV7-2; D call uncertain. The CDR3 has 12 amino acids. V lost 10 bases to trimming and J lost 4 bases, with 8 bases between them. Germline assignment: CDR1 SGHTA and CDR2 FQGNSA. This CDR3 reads CAMNLGANVLTF. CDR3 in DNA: TGTGCCATGAACCTGGGGGCCAACGTCCTGACTTTC.

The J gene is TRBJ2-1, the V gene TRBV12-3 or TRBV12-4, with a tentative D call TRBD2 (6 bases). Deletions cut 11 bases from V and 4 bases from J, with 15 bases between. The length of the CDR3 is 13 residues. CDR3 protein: CAGRLANYNEQFF. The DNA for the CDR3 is TGTGCCGGAAGGCTAGCGAATTACAATGAGCAGTTCTTC.

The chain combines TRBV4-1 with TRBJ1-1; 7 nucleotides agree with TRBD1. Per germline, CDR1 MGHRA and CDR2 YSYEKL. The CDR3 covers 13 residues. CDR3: CASGQSLNTEAFF. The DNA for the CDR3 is TGCGCATCGGGACAGTCCTTGAACACTGAAGCTTTCTTT.

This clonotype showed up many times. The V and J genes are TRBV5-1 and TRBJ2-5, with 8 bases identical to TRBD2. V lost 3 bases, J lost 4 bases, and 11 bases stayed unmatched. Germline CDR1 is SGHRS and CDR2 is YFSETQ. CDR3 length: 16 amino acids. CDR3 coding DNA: TGCGCCAGCAGCTCACCTAGGACGGGGGGGAGAGAGACCCAGTACTTC. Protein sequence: CASSSPRTGGRETQYF.

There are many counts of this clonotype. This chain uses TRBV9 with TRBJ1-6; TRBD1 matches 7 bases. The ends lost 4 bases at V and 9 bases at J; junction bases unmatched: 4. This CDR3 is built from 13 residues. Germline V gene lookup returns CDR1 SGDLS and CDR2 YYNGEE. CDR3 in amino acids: CASSRGGFSPLHF. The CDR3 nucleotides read TGTGCCAGCAGCAGAGGGGGCTTTTCACCCCTCCACTTT.

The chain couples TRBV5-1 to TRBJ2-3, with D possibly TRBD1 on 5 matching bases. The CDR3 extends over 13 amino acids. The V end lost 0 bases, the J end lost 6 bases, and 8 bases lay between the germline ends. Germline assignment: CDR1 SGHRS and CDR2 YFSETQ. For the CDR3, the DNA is TGCGCCAGCAGCTTGGTGGGGCAGGATACGCAGTATTTT. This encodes CASSLVGQDTQYF.

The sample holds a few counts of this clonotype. The CDR3 is CGVGTGAIYTEAFF. For the CDR3, the DNA is TGCGGGGTGGGGACAGGGGCGATCTACACTGAAGCTTTCTTT. The chain combines TRBV29-1 with TRBJ1-1; TRBD1 matches at 10 bases. The CDR3 sequence is 14 residues long. Per the germline V gene, CDR1 is SQVTM and CDR2 is ANQGSEA.

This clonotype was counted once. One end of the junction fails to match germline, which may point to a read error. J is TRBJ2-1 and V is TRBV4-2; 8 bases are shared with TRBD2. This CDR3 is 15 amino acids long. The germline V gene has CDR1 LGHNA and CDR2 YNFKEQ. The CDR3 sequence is CVSSRDGTSNNEQFF. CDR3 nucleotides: TGTGTCAGCAGCCGAGACGGGACTAGTAACAATGAGCAGTTCTTC.

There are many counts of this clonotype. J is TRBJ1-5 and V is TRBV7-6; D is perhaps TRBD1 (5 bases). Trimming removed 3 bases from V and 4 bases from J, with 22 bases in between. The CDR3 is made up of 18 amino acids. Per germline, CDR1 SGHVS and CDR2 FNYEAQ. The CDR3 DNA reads TGTGCCAGCAGCTTGAGCGGAGGACAAAGCTTGGGTAATCAGCCCCAGCATTTT. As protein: CASSLSGGQSLGNQPQHF.

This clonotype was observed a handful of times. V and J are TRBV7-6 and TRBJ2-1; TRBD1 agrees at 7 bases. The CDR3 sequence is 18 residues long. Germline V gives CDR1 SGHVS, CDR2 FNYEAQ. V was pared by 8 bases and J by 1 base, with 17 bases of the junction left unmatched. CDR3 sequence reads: CASPRDRVRASSYNEQFF. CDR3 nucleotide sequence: TGTGCCAGCCCCCGGGACAGAGTTCGGGCAAGTTCCTACAATGAGCAGTTCTTC.

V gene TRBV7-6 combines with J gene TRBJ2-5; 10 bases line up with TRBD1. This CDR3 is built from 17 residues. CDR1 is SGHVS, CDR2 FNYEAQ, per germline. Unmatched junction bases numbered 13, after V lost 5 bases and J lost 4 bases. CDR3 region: CASSRNNPGTGVETQYF. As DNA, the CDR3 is TGTGCCAGCAGCCGGAATAACCCCGGGACAGGGGTAGAGACCCAGTACTTC.

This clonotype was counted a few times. The CDR3 region has the DNA TGTGCCAGCAGTCCCCGAAAAGGCTACAATGAGCAGTTCTTC. Translated: CASSPRKGYNEQFF. The J gene is TRBJ2-1, the V gene TRBV12-3 or TRBV12-4, with D unclear. The CDR3 has 14 amino acids. Trimming cost V 5 bases and J 3 bases, with 11 bases left between them.

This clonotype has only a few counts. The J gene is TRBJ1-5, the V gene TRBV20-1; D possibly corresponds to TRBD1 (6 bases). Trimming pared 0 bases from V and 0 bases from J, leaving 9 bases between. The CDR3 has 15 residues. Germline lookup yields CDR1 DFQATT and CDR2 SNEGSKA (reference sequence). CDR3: CSAREGGASNQPQHF. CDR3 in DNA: TGCAGTGCTAGAGAGGGGGGGGCTAGCAATCAGCCCCAGCATTTT.

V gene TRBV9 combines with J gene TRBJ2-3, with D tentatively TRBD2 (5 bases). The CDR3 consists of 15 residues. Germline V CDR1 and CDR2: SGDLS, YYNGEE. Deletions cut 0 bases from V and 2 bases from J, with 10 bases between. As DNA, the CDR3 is TGTGCCAGCAGCGTAGATCAGCGGATCACAGATACGCAGTATTTT. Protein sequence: CASSVDQRITDTQYF.

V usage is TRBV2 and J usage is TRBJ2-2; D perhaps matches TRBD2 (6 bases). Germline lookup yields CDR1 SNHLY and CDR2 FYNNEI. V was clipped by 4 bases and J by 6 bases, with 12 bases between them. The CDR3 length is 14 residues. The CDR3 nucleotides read TGTGCCAGCAGTGGGAGGGGCGCAGCCGGGGAGCTGTTTTTT. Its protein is CASSGRGAAGELFF.

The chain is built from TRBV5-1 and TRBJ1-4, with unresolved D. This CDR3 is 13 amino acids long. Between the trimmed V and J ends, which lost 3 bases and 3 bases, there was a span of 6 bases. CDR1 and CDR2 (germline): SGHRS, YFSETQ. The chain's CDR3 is CASSSEPNEKLFF. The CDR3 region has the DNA TGCGCCAGCAGCTCCGAGCCTAATGAAAAACTGTTTTTT.

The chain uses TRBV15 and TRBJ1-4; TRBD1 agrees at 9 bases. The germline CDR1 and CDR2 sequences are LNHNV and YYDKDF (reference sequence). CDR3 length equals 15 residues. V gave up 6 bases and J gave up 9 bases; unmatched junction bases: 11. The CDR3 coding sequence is TGTGCCACCAGTCCGGGGACAGGGAGATGGAAAAAACTGTTTTTT. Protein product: CATSPGTGRWKKLFF.

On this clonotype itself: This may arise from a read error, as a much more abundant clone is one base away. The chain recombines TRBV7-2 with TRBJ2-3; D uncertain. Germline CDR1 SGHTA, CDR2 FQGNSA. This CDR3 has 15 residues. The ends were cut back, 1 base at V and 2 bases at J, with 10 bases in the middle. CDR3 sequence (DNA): TGTACCAGCAGCTTAGGAGCTAGAGTCACAGATACGCAGTATTTT. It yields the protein CTSSLGARVTDTQYF.

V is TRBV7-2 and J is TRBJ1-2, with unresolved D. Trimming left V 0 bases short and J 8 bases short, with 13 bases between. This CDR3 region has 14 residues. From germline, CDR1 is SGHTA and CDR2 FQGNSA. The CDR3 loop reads CASSLASGMGGYTF. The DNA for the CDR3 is TGTGCCAGCAGCTTAGCATCAGGAATGGGCGGCTACACCTTC.

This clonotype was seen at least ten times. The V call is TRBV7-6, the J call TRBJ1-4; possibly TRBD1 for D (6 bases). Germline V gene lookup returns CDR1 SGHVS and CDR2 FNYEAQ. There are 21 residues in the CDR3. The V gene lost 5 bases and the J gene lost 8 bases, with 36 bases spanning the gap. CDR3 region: CASSAIDSKRQVVPPGEKLFF. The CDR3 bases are TGTGCCAGCAGCGCTATCGATTCTAAACGACAGGTGGTCCCCCCCGGGGAAAAACTGTTTTTT.

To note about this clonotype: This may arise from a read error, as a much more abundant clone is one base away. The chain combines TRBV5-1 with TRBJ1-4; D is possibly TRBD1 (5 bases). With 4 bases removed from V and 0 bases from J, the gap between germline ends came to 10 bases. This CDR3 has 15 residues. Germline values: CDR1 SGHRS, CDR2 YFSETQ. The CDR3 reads CASSRDCATNEKLFF. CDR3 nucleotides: TGCGCCAGCAGCCGGGACTGTGCAACTAATGAAAAACTGTTTTTT.

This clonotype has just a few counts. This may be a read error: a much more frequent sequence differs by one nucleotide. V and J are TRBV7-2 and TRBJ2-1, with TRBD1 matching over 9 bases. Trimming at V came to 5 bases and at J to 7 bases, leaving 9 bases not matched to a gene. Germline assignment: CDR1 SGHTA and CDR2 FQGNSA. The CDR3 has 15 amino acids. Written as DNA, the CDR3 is TGTGCCAGCAGCCGATGCCGGGACAGGGCGAATGAGCAGTTCTTC. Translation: CASSRCRDRANEQFF. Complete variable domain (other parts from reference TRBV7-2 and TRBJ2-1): GAGVSQSPSNKVTEKGKDVELRCDPISGHTALYWYRQSLGQGLEFLIYFQGNSAPDKSGLPSDRFSAERTGGSVSTLTIQRTQQEDSAVYLCASSRCRDRANEQFFGPGTRLTVL.

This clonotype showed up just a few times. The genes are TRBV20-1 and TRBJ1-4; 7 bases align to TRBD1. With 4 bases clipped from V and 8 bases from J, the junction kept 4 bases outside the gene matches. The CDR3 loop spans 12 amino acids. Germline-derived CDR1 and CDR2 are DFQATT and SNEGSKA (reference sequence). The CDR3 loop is CSATYRGEKLFF. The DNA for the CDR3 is TGCAGTGCTACCTACAGGGGCGAAAAACTGTTTTTT.

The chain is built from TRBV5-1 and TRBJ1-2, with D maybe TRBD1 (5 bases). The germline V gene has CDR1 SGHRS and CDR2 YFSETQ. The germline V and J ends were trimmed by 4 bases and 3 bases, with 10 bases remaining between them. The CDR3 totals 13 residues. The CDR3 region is CASSVLGDYGYTF. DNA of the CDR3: TGCGCCAGCAGCGTCCTGGGGGACTATGGCTACACCTTC.

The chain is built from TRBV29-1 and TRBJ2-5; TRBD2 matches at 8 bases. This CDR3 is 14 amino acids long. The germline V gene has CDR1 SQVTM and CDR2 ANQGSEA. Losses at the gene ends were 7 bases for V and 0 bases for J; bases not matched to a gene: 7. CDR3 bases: TGCAGCGGGGTAGCGGGGCGCTACCAAGAGACCCAGTACTTC. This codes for CSGVAGRYQETQYF.

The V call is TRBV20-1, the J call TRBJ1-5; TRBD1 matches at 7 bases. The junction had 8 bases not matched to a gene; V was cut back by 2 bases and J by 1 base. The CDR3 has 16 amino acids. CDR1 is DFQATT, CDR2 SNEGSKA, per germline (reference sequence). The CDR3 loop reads CSARLLTGPSNQPQHF. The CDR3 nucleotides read TGCAGTGCTAGACTCCTGACAGGGCCAAGCAATCAGCCCCAGCATTTT.